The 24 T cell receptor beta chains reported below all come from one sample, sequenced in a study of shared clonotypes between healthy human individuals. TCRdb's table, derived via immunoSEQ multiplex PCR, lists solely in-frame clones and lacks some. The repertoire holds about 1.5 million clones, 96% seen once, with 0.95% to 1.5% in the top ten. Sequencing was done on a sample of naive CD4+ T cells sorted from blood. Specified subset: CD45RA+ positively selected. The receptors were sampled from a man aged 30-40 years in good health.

The CDR3 protein is CASSIGGGPSGNTIYF. For the CDR3, the DNA is TGTGCCAGCTCAATCGGAGGCGGGCCCTCTGGAAACACCATATATTTT. V is TRBV18 and J is TRBJ1-3; no clear D. The CDR3 consists of 16 residues. Germline CDR1 and CDR2: KGHSH and LQKENI. The V gene lost 5 bases and the J gene lost 0 bases, with 14 bases spanning the gap.

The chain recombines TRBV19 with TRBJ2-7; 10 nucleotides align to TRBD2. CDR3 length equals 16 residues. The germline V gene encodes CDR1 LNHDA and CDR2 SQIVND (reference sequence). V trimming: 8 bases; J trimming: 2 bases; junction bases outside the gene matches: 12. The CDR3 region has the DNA TGTGCCAGTCCCTCAATGGAGCGGGAGGGCCCCTACGAGCAGTACTTC. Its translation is CASPSMEREGPYEQYF.

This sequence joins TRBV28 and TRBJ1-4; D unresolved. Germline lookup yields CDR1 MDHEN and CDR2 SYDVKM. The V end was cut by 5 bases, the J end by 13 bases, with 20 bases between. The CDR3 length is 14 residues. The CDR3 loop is CASSPPPVPRGLFF. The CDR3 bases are TGTGCCAGCAGTCCCCCCCCGGTCCCGCGGGGACTGTTTTTT. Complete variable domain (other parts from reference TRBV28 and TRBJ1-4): DVKVTQSSRYLVKRTGEKVFLECVQDMDHENMFWYRQDPGLGLRLIYFSYDVKMKEKGDIPEGYSVSREKKERFSLILESASTNQTSMYLCASSPPPVPRGLFFGSGTQLSVL.

This CDR3 is CASQTGGTGANVLTF. DNA of the CDR3: TGCGCCAGTCAGACAGGGGGAACTGGGGCCAACGTCCTGACTTTC. The gene calls are TRBV5-1 and TRBJ2-6; 9 nucleotides line up with TRBD1. V lost 8 bases to trimming and J lost 2 bases; unmatched junction nucleotides: 5. Germline assignment: CDR1 SGHRS and CDR2 YFSETQ. The CDR3 has 15 residues.

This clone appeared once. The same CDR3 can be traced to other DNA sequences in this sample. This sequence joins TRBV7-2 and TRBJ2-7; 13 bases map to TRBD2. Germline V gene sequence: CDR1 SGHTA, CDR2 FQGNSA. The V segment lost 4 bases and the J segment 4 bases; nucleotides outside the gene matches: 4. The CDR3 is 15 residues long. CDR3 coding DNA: TGTGCCAGCAGCTCCGGACTAGCGGGAGTTTACGAGCAGTACTTC. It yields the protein CASSSGLAGVYEQYF.

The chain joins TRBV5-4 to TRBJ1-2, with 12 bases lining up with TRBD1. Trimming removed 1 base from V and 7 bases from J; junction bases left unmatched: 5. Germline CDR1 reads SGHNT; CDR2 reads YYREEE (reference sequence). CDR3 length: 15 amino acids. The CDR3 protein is CASSLLGQGAGGYTF. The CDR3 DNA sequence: TGTGCCAGCAGCTTGCTGGGACAGGGGGCGGGTGGCTACACCTTC.

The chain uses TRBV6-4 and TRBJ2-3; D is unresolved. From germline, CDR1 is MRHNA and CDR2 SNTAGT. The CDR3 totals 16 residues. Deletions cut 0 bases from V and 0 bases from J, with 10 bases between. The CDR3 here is CASSDSPGWSTDTQYF. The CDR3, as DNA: TGTGCCAGCAGTGACTCACCAGGCTGGAGCACAGATACGCAGTATTTT.

CDR3 DNA sequence: TGTGCCAGCAGCCCCCGGGACAGGGCTGGGGAGCAGTACTTC. This sequence encodes CASSPRDRAGEQYF. The chain employs TRBV11-3 and TRBJ2-7; TRBD1 aligns across 9 bases. The CDR3 loop spans 14 amino acids. The V gene's germline CDR1 is SGHNT and CDR2 YENEEA. V shed 5 bases and J 7 bases; nucleotides not matched to a gene: 9.

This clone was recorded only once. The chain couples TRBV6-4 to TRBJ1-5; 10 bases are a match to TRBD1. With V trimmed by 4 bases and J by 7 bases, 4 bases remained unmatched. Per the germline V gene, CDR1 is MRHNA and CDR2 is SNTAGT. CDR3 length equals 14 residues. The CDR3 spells CASSVRTGGQPQHF. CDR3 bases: TGTGCCAGCAGTGTCCGGACAGGGGGGCAGCCCCAGCATTTT.

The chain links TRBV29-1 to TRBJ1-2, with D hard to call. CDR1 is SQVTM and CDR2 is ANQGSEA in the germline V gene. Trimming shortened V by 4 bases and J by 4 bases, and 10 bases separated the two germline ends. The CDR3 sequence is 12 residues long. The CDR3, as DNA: TGCAGCGTTGGGACGACGGCCTATGGCTACACCTTC. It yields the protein CSVGTTAYGYTF.

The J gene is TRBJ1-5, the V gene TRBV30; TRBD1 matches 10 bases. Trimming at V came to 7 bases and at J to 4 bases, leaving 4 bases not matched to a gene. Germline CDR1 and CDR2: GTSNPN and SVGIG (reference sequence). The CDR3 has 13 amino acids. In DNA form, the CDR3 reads TGTGCCTTTGGGGACAGGGGTAATCAGCCCCAGCATTTT. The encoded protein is CAFGDRGNQPQHF.

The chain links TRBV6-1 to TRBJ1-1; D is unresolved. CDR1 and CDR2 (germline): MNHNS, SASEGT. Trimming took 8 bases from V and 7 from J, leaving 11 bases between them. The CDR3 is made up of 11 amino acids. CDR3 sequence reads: CASGLANEAFF. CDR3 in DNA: TGTGCCAGCGGGTTGGCAAATGAAGCTTTCTTT.

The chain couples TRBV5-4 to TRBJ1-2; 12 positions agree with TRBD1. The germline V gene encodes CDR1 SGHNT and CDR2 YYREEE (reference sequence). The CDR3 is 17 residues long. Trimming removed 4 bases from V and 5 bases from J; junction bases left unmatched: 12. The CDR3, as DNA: TGTGCCAGCAGCCCCCAACCGGGACAGGGGGCCGCTTATGGCTACACCTTC. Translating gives CASSPQPGQGAAYGYTF.

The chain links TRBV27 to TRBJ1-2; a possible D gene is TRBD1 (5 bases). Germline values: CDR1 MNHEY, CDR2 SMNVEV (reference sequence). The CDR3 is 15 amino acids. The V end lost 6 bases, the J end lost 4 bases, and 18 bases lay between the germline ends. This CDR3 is CASRRDGAAIYGYTF. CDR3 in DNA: TGTGCCAGCAGGAGGGACGGTGCAGCTATCTATGGCTACACCTTC.

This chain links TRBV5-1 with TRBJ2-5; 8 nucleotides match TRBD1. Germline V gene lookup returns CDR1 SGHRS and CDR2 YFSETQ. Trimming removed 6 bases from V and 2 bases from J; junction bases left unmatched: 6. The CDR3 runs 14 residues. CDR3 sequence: CASTLDRVQETQYF. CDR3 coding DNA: TGCGCCAGCACCCTGGACAGGGTACAAGAGACCCAGTACTTC. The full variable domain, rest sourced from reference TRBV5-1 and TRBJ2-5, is KAGVTQTPRYLIKTRGQQVTLSCSPISGHRSVSWYQQTPGQGLQFLFEYFSETQRNKGNFPGRFSGRQFSNSRSEMNVSTLELGDSALYLCASTLDRVQETQYFGPGTRLLVL.

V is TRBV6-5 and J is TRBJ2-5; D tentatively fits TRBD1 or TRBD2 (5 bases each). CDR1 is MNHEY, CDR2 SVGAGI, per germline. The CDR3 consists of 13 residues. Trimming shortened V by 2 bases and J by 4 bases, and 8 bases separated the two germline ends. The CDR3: CASSYGDRETQYF. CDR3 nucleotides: TGTGCCAGCAGTTACGGGGACCGAGAGACCCAGTACTTC.

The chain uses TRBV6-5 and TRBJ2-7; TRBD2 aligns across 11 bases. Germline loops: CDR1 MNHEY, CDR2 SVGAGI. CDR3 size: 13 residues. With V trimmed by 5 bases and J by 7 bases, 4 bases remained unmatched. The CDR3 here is CASSELAGVEQYF. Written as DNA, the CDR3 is TGTGCCAGCAGTGAACTAGCGGGAGTTGAGCAGTACTTC.

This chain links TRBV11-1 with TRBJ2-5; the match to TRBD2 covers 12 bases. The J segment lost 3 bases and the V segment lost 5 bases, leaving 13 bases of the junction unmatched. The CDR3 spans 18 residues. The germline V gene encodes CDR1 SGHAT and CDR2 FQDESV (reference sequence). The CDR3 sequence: CASSPRLAGETPKETQYF. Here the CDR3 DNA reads TGTGCCAGCAGCCCGAGACTAGCGGGAGAGACTCCCAAAGAGACCCAGTACTTC. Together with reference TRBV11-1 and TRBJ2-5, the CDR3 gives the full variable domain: EAEVAQSPRYKITEKSQAVAFWCDPISGHATLYWYRQILGQGPELLVQFQDESVVDDSQLPKDRFSAERLKGVDSTLKIQPAELGDSAMYLCASSPRLAGETPKETQYFGPGTRLLVL.

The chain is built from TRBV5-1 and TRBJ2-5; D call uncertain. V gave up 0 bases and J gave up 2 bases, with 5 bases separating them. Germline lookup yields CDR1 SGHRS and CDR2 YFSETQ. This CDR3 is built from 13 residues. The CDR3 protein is CASSLEWQETQYF. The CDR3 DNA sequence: TGCGCCAGCAGCTTGGAGTGGCAAGAGACCCAGTACTTC.

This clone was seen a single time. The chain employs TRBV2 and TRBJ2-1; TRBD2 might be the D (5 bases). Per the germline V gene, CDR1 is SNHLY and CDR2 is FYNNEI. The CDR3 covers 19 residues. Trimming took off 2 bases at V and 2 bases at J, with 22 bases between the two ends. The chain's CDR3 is CASSEPSSGTTKAYNEQFF. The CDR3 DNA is TGTGCCAGCAGTGAACCGTCCAGCGGAACGACGAAGGCCTACAATGAGCAGTTCTTC.

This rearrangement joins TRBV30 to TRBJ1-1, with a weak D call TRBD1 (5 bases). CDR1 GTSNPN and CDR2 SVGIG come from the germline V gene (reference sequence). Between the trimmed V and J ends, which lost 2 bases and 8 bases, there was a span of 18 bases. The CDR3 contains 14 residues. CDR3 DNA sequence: TGTGCCTGGAGTACAGGCAGCTACCTGATCGAAGCTTTCTTT. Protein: CAWSTGSYLIEAFF.

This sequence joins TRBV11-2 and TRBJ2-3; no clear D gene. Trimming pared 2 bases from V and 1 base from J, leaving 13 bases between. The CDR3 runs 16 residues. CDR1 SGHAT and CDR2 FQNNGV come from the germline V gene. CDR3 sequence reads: CASSLWSSRGTDTQYF. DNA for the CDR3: TGTGCCAGCAGCTTATGGTCTAGTCGGGGCACAGATACGCAGTATTTT.

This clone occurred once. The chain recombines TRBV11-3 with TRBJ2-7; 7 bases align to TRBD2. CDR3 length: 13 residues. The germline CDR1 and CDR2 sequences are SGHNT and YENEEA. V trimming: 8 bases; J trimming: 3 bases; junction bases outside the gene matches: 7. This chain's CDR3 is CASQLREGYEQYF. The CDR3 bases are TGTGCCAGCCAGCTTAGGGAGGGCTACGAGCAGTACTTC.

CDR3 loop: CAWRASGRIGELFF. As DNA, the CDR3 is TGTGCCTGGAGGGCTAGCGGGAGGATCGGGGAGCTGTTTTTT. The V and J genes are TRBV30 and TRBJ2-2, with 11 bases lining up with TRBD2. Trimming removed 3 bases from V and 7 bases from J; junction bases left unmatched: 4. This CDR3 region has 14 residues. Germline V gene data show CDR1 as GTSNPN and CDR2 as SVGIG (reference sequence).